The 6 T cell receptor beta chains below were found in one sample sequenced in a study of CD8 T cells in ankylosing spondylitis. Study conclusions and caveats: Typical of ankylosing spondylitis blood, it appeared, was a TCR beta motif of under 10 highly homologous variants.

What these receptors recognize is not known. MiXCR, run by TCRdb on the 5' RACE reads, gives a single entry per CDR3 protein. This sample yields about 390,000 distinct CDR3 sequences, of which 20% to 25% are seen a single time; about a sixth belongs to the top ten. The sequenced sample was blood, either unsorted or a sorted T cell fraction (not recorded which). Receptor source: a male donor with ankylosing spondylitis.

The genes are TRBV5-1 and TRBJ2-7, with 7 positions matching TRBD1. Losses at the gene ends were 0 bases for V and 2 bases for J; bases not matched to a gene: 8. The CDR3 runs to 16 residues. Germline-derived CDR1 and CDR2 are SGHRS and YFSETQ. CDR3 nucleotide sequence: TGCGCCAGCAGCTTGGCGTTGGGGACAGAACCCTACGAGCAGTACTTC. Amino acid sequence: CASSLALGTEPYEQYF.

The chain employs TRBV4-1 and TRBJ2-7; 7 nucleotides match TRBD2. Per the germline V gene, CDR1 is MGHRA and CDR2 is YSYEKL. The ends lost 0 bases at V and 3 bases at J; junction bases unmatched: 11. The length of the CDR3 is 17 residues. CDR3 protein: CASSQDRDLAEFYEQYF. CDR3 in DNA: TGCGCCAGCAGCCAAGATAGGGATCTAGCGGAATTCTACGAGCAGTACTTC.

This clonotype showed up just a few times. The genes are TRBV25-1 and TRBJ1-6; a weak D match, TRBD1 (5 bases). Germline lookup yields CDR1 MGHDK and CDR2 SYGVNS. V dropped 4 bases and J dropped 6 bases, with 7 bases sitting between them. The CDR3 is 13 residues long. The CDR3 nucleotides are TGTGCCAGCAGTGCGGGGGTTAATTCACCCCTCCACTTT. It encodes CASSAGVNSPLHF. The full variable domain, completed using reference TRBV25-1 and TRBJ1-6, is EADIYQTPRYLVIGTGKKITLECSQTMGHDKMYWYQQDPGMELHLIHYSYGVNSTEKGDLSSESTVSRIRTEHFPLTLESARPSHTSQYLCASSAGVNSPLHFGNGTRLTVT.

This clonotype was seen many times. DNA of the CDR3: TGTGCCAGCACTTCTGATAGCGGGCCCAGTGGGTACGAGCAGTACTTC. Its translation: CASTSDSGPSGYEQYF. The chain has TRBV27 and TRBJ2-7; 7 nucleotides align to TRBD2. V was clipped by 7 bases and J by 4 bases; unmatched bases: 16. Germline lookup yields CDR1 MNHEY and CDR2 SMNVEV (reference sequence). The CDR3 extends over 16 amino acids.

The sample holds a few counts of this clonotype. The gene calls are TRBV10-3 and TRBJ2-3; D unclear. The CDR3 runs to 13 residues. The germline V gene has CDR1 ENHRY and CDR2 SYGVKD. V was clipped by 3 bases and J by 2 bases, with 6 bases between them. CDR3 loop: CAISDKNTDTQYF. The CDR3 DNA is TGTGCCATCAGTGACAAAAACACAGATACGCAGTATTTT.

The V gene is TRBV4-2, the J gene TRBJ1-2; D might be TRBD1 (6 bases). Germline CDR1 is LGHNA and CDR2 is YNFKEQ. This CDR3 is 17 amino acids long. V was trimmed by 0 bases and J by 2 bases, leaving 16 bases between them. The CDR3: CASSQEGGRQANYGYTF. In DNA, the CDR3 is TGTGCCAGCAGCCAAGAGGGGGGTCGACAGGCGAACTATGGCTACACCTTC.